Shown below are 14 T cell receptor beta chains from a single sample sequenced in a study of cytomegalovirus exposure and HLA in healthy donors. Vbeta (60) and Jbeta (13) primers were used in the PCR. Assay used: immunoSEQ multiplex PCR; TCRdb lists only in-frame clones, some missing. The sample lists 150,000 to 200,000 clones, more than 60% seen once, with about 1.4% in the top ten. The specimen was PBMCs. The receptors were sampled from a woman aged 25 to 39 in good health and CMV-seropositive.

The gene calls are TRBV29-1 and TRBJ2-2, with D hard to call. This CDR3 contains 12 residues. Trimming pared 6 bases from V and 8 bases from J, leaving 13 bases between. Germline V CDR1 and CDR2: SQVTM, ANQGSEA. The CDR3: CSVTYLGGELFF. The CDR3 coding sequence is TGCAGCGTCACTTACCTCGGGGGGGAGCTGTTTTTT.

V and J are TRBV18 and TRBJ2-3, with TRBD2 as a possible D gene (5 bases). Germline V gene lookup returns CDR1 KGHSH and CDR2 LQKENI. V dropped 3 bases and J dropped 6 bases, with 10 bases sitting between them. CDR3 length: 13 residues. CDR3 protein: CASSPDRGDTQYF. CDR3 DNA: TGTGCCAGCTCACCGGACCGGGGTGATACGCAGTATTTT.

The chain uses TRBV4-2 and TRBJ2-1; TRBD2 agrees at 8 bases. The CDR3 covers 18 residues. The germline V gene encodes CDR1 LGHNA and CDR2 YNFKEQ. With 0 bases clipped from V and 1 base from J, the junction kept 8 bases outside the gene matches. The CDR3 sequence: CASSQEGSSGQSYNEQFF. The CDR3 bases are TGTGCCAGCAGCCAAGAAGGGTCTAGCGGGCAATCCTACAATGAGCAGTTCTTC.

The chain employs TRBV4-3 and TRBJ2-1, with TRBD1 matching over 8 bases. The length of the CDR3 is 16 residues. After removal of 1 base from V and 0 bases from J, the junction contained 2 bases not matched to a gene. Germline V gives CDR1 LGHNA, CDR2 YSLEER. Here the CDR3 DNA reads TGCGCCAGCAGCCAAGGGACAGGGCACTCCTACAATGAGCAGTTCTTC. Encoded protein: CASSQGTGHSYNEQFF.

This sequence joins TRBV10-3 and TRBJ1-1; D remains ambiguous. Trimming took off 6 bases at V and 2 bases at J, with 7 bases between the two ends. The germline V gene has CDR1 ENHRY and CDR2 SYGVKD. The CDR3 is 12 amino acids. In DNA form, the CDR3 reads TGTGCCATCAGGGCGGCTAACACTGAAGCTTTCTTT. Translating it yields CAIRAANTEAFF.

In nucleotides, the CDR3 is TGCGCCAGCAGCTTGGCGACTAGCACAGATACGCAGTATTTT. Translated, it gives CASSLATSTDTQYF. The chain joins TRBV5-1 to TRBJ2-3; D gene ambiguous. V shed 0 bases and J shed 0 bases, with 5 bases lying between them. Germline V lookup: CDR1 SGHRS, CDR2 YFSETQ. This CDR3 is 14 amino acids long.

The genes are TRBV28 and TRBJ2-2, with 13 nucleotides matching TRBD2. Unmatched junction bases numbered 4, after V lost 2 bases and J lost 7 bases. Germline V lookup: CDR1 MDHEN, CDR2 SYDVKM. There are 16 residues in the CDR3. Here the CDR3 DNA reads TGTGCCAGCAGTTTAGGACTAGCGGGAGCCGTCGGGGAGCTGTTTTTT. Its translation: CASSLGLAGAVGELFF.

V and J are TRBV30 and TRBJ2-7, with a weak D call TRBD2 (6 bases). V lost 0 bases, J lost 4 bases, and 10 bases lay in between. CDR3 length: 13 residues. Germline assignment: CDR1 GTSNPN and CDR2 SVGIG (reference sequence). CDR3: CAWSVLGGYEQYF. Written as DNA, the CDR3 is TGTGCCTGGAGTGTACTTGGGGGGTACGAGCAGTACTTC. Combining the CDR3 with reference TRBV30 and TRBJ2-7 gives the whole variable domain SQTIHQWPATLVQPVGSPLSLECTVEGTSNPNLYWYRQAAGRGLQLLFYSVGIGQISSEVPQNLSASRPQDRQFILSSKKLLLSDSGFYLCAWSVLGGYEQYFGPGTRLTVT.

The CDR3 DNA sequence: TGTGCCATCAGTGAGTCGCTAGCGGGCGGGGAGACCCAGTACTTC. Encoded protein: CAISESLAGGETQYF. The chain recombines TRBV10-3 with TRBJ2-5; 8 bases agree with TRBD2. CDR1 ENHRY and CDR2 SYGVKD come from the germline V gene. Trimming cost V 0 bases and J 5 bases; bases outside gene matches: 5. The CDR3 has 15 residues.

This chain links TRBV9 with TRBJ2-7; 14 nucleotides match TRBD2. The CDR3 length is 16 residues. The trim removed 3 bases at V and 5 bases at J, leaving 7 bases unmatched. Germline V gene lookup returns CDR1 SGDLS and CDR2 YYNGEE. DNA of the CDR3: TGTGCCAGCAGCGGATCGGGACTAGCGGGAGTCAACGAGCAGTACTTC. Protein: CASSGSGLAGVNEQYF.

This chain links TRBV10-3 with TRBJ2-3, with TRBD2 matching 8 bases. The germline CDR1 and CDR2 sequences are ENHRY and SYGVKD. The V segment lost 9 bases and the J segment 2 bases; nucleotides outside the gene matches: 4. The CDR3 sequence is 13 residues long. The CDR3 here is CAILAGLTDTQYF. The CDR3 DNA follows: TGTGCCATTTTAGCGGGACTCACAGATACGCAGTATTTT.

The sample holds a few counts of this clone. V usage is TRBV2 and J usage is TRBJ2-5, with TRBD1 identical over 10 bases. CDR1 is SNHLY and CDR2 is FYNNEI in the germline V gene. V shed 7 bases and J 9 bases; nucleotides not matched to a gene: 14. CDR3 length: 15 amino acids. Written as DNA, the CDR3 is TGTGCCAGCACCCGAGGAGGGACAGGGGTCGGGGCCCAGTACTTC. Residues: CASTRGGTGVGAQYF.

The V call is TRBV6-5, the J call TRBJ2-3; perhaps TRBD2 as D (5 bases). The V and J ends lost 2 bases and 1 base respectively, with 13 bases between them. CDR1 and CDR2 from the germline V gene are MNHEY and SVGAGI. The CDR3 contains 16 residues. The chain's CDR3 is CASSYDLGSGTDTQYF. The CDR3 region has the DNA TGTGCCAGCAGTTACGATTTGGGGAGTGGCACAGATACGCAGTATTTT.

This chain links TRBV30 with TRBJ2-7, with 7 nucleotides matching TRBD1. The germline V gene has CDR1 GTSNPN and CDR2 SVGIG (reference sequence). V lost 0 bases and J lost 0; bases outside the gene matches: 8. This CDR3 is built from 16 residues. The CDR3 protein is CAWSVPRTGLSYEQYF. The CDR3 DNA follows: TGTGCCTGGAGTGTACCCCGGACAGGACTCTCCTACGAGCAGTACTTC.